This entry features one TCR beta chain sequence. Data came from immunoSEQ multiplex PCR; TCRdb stores just in-frame clones and leaves some out. The sample includes 80,000 or so clones, approximately 78% seen only once; the top ten take around 4%. The record originates from a study of technical replicates of blood from a few donors. V was shortened by 2 bases and J by 10 bases, with 9 bases between the two germline ends. The CDR3 has 13 residues. The germline V gene has CDR1 SNHLY and CDR2 FYNNEI. This TCR was recovered from a human donor in good health. Some clones in this sample may be carry-over from other donors' samples. Sequenced input: PBMCs. The V call is TRBV2, the J call TRBJ1-6; possibly TRBD1 for D (5 bases). CDR3 residues: CASSEMGGSPLHF. The DNA of the CDR3 is TGTGCCAGCAGTGAAATGGGGGGGTCACCCCTCCACTTT.